Sequencing of this T cell receptor (beta chain) was carried out in a study of blood T cell repertoires in COVID-19. Study overall: The United States, Italy and Spain supplied acute and convalescent COVID-19 samples. The cDNA or gDNA used as material had been derived from T cells, B-cell-depleted T cells, or PBMCs.

This clone is a singleton in its sample. Unmatched junction bases numbered 10, after V lost 2 bases and J lost 5 bases. This CDR3 is 17 amino acids long. The germline gives CDR1 KGHSH, CDR2 LQKENI. In the source study's methods: Estimation of nucleated cell counts relied on the amplification of reference gene primers. TCRdb keeps only in-frame clones here, not all; method: immunoSEQ multiplex PCR. V and J calls plus clone size are reproduced from that table; the DNA served to infer D and trimming. The table shows around 260,000 clones, with around 88% occurring only once. This chain joins TRBV18 and TRBJ1-4; 8 bases are a match to TRBD1. This TCR derives from a man aged 25 to 45 with acute or convalescent COVID-19. Sample: peripheral blood. CDR3 sequence reads: CASSPVAGGAPNEKLFF. DNA of the CDR3: TGTGCCAGCTCACCAGTGGCAGGGGGCGCCCCGAATGAAAAACTGTTTTTT.